This T cell receptor beta chain comes out of a study of T cells in Graves' hyperthyroidism and ophthalmopathy. This clonotype was seen more than once but under ten times. CDR3 length equals 13 residues. CDR1 and CDR2 from the germline V gene are MDHEN and SYDVKM. Trimming took 2 bases from V and 3 from J, leaving 7 bases between them. Regions amplified from RNA transcripts were the TCR beta CDR3 regions. The TCR CDR3 first-round RT-PCR relied on the HTBI primer set. Each CDR3 protein is one row after TCRdb ran MiXCR on the multiplex PCR reads. The sample yields about 640,000 distinct CDR3 sequences, under 25% seen once.

The origin of this receptor is a man aged 30-40 years with Graves' ophthalmopathy. The sample taken for sequencing was blood. J is TRBJ1-2 and V is TRBV28; D not resolved. CDR3 protein: CASSLKPDYGYTF. The CDR3 DNA follows: TGTGCCAGCAGTTTAAAGCCGGACTATGGCTACACCTTC.